The 9 T cell receptor beta chains reported below all come from one sample, sequenced in a study of HIV-infected patients and healthy controls. All unsorted peripheral T cells were captured because whole blood was used without fractionation. Reverse transcription used approximately 500 ng RNA and constant-region primers for alpha and beta. Using multiplexing indices, alpha and beta chain libraries were generated apart by chain-specific third strand synthesis. MiXCR was run by TCRdb on the 5' RACE reads, yielding one entry per CDR3 protein. The sample consists of around 16,000 distinct CDR3 sequences, 9.4% of them appearing once. Sequenced material: blood. The receptors originated from an adult in good health.

In this sample, this clonotype turned up a few times. V and J are TRBV4-3 and TRBJ2-1; 8 nucleotides align to TRBD1. The CDR3 extends over 15 amino acids. V dropped 11 bases and J dropped 4; count of bases not matched to a gene: 13. The V gene's germline CDR1 is LGHNA and CDR2 YSLEER. Written as DNA, the CDR3 is TGCGCCTCGAGCCCGGGAAGACAGGGGTACAATGAGCAGTTCTTC. This gives the protein CASSPGRQGYNEQFF.

This clonotype has at least ten counts. The chain uses TRBV2 and TRBJ2-5; no clear D. The germline gives CDR1 SNHLY, CDR2 FYNNEI. V was trimmed by 4 bases and J by 4 bases, leaving 7 bases between them. The length of the CDR3 is 12 residues. The CDR3 sequence: CASSAMTETQYF. The CDR3 DNA reads TGTGCCAGCAGTGCCATGACAGAGACCCAGTACTTC.

This clonotype was counted ten times or more. This chain links TRBV24-1 with TRBJ2-2, with D maybe TRBD2 (5 bases). Per germline, CDR1 KGHDR and CDR2 SFDVKD. V gave up 5 bases and J gave up 0 bases, with 12 bases separating them. The CDR3 spans 16 residues. Written as DNA, the CDR3 is TGTGCCACCAGTGGGCTAGCACCGACGAACACCGGGGAGCTGTTTTTT. This codes for CATSGLAPTNTGELFF.

This clonotype is classed as medium-sized. This chain links TRBV7-2 with TRBJ2-3; D is unresolved. CDR3 length equals 12 residues. V gave up 4 bases and J gave up 2 bases, with 4 bases separating them. Germline V gene lookup returns CDR1 SGHTA and CDR2 FQGNSA. CDR3 bases: TGTGCCAGCAGCTCGAACACAGATACGCAGTATTTT. It yields the protein CASSSNTDTQYF.

The chain couples TRBV20-1 to TRBJ2-5, with TRBD2 matching over 11 bases. Germline CDR1 and CDR2: DFQATT and SNEGSKA (reference sequence). V lost 6 bases to trimming and J lost 3 bases; unmatched junction nucleotides: 21. This CDR3 is built from 19 residues. CDR3 DNA: TGCAGTGCCCCGACCTCACTAGCGGGAGTGAGTTGGTGGAAAGAGACCCAGTACTTC. Translated, it gives CSAPTSLAGVSWWKETQYF.

Many counts were recorded for this clonotype. The V and J genes are TRBV7-9 and TRBJ2-1; 13 bases agree with TRBD2. The CDR3 is 16 amino acids. Germline V gives CDR1 SEHNR, CDR2 FQNEAQ (reference sequence). J gave up 9 bases and V 5 bases, and 10 bases lay outside the gene matches. This chain's CDR3 is CASSPPYGLAGVEQFF. CDR3 in DNA: TGTGCCAGCAGCCCCCCCTACGGACTAGCGGGAGTTGAGCAGTTCTTC.

This clonotype was detected ten times or more. This chain joins TRBV30 and TRBJ2-3, with D perhaps TRBD1 (5 bases). Per germline, CDR1 GTSNPN and CDR2 SVGIG (reference sequence). V gave up 4 bases and J gave up 8 bases, with 16 bases separating them. There are 13 residues in the CDR3. CDR3 DNA: TGTGCCTGGACAGGGTTAGGGATCACTACGCAGTATTTT. Protein sequence: CAWTGLGITTQYF.

This clonotype was counted only a few times. The V and J genes are TRBV28 and TRBJ2-7; a possible D gene is TRBD2 (5 bases). Germline V gives CDR1 MDHEN, CDR2 SYDVKM. CDR3 length: 14 residues. Trimming left V 3 bases short and J 4 bases short, with 13 bases between. In nucleotides, the CDR3 is TGTGCCAGCAGTTTGAGGGCTCCCTCATACGAGCAGTACTTC. Translating gives CASSLRAPSYEQYF.

This clonotype is deemed medium-sized. V usage is TRBV11-2 and J usage is TRBJ2-1; no firm D call. Germline V gives CDR1 SGHAT, CDR2 FQNNGV. CDR3 size: 13 residues. V shed 0 bases and J shed 10 bases, with 10 bases lying between them. The DNA for the CDR3 is TGTGCCAGCAGCTTAGATCCGGGCCTAGAGCAGTTCTTC. Residues: CASSLDPGLEQFF.